This is a list of T cell receptor beta chains from one sample in a study of spatial heterogeneity in lung cancer. Via MiXCR, TCRdb re-called the 5' RACE reads, giving one row per CDR3 protein. The table records 2,000 or so distinct CDR3 sequences, more than 6% of them present only once. The sequenced sample was normal lung tissue next to the tumor, obtained at surgery. The receptors originated from a female donor with early-stage non-small cell lung cancer. Both conserved end residues are part of each CDR3. D genes are given only for firm matches. Rows may omit the clone size; those that give it use once, few, many or a size class.

CDR3 DNA: TGTGCCAGCAGCCAAGTGGGAAGCACAGATACGCAGTATTTT
CDR3 protein: CASSQVGSTDTQYF
clone size: medium-sized
J gene: TRBJ2-3
D gene: .
V gene: TRBV4-2

CDR3 DNA: TGCAGTGCGACTTCCAGACAGGGGCACTCCTACGAGCAGTACTTC
CDR3 protein: CSATSRQGHSYEQYF
clone size: .
J gene: TRBJ2-7
D gene: TRBD1
V gene: TRBV20-1

CDR3 DNA: TGTGCCAGCAGCCTCCGGACAGAGATCACAGATACGCAGTATTTT
CDR3 protein: CASSLRTEITDTQYF
clone size: medium-sized
J gene: TRBJ2-3
D gene: .
V gene: TRBV11-3

CDR3 DNA: TGTGCCAGCAGCTTATCGGCAGGGGGGAATCAGCCCCAGCATTTT
CDR3 protein: CASSLSAGGNQPQHF
clone size: .
J gene: TRBJ1-5
D gene: TRBD1
V gene: TRBV7-9

CDR3 DNA: TGTGCCAGCACCTTAGGCAGTCACACTGAAGCTTTCTTT
CDR3 protein: CASTLGSHTEAFF
clone size: .
J gene: TRBJ1-1
D gene: .
V gene: TRBV12-3/TRBV12-4

CDR3 DNA: TGTGCCAGCAGTTATTGGCAGGGAAGGAGTGAGCAGTTCTTC
CDR3 protein: CASSYWQGRSEQFF
clone size: medium-sized
J gene: TRBJ2-1
D gene: .
V gene: TRBV12-3/TRBV12-4

CDR3 DNA: TGTGCCAGCAGCTTCCGACAGGGGGGAGGCTACACCTTC
CDR3 protein: CASSFRQGGGYTF
clone size: large
J gene: TRBJ1-2
D gene: TRBD1
V gene: TRBV7-2

CDR3 DNA: TGCAGCGGGGGACATGGCAGGGAGCAGTACTTC
CDR3 protein: CSGGHGREQYF
clone size: medium-sized
J gene: TRBJ2-7
D gene: .
V gene: TRBV29-1

CDR3 DNA: TGCGCCAGCAGCTCCCAAGCCGGGACAAGGGTTTACAATGAGCAGTTCTTC
CDR3 protein: CASSSQAGTRVYNEQFF
clone size: medium-sized
J gene: TRBJ2-1
D gene: .
V gene: TRBV5-1

CDR3 DNA: TGTGCCAGCACCCTTGACAGCTTCTCCTACGAGCAGTACTTC
CDR3 protein: CASTLDSFSYEQYF
clone size: medium-sized
J gene: TRBJ2-7
D gene: .
V gene: TRBV2

CDR3 DNA: TGTGCCAGCAGGTCCTCAATGGTCACCGGGGAGCTGTTTTTT
CDR3 protein: CASRSSMVTGELFF
clone size: medium-sized
J gene: TRBJ2-2
D gene: .
V gene: TRBV6-6

CDR3 DNA: TGTGCCAGCAGTTTACTCATGCCCACGATAACCTCCTACGAGCAGTACTTC
CDR3 protein: CASSLLMPTITSYEQYF
clone size: medium-sized
J gene: TRBJ2-7
D gene: .
V gene: TRBV28

CDR3 DNA: TGTGCCAGCAGTTTGGGTCAGCCCGCCTACGAGCAGTACTTC
CDR3 protein: CASSLGQPAYEQYF
clone size: medium-sized
J gene: TRBJ2-7
D gene: .
V gene: TRBV27

CDR3 DNA: TGTGCCAGCCATCCGGGGGGGGCCAGCACAGATACGCAGTATTTT
CDR3 protein: CASHPGGASTDTQYF
clone size: medium-sized
J gene: TRBJ2-3
D gene: TRBD2
V gene: TRBV6-4

CDR3 DNA: TGTGCCACCAGTGATCACGGGACAGGGGGCGACTATGGCTACACCTTC
CDR3 protein: CATSDHGTGGDYGYTF
clone size: medium-sized
J gene: TRBJ1-2
D gene: TRBD1
V gene: TRBV24-1

CDR3 DNA: TGCAGTGCTAGAGAGGGGTTAGGGGGCTATGGCTACACCTTC
CDR3 protein: CSAREGLGGYGYTF
clone size: medium-sized
J gene: TRBJ1-2
D gene: .
V gene: TRBV20-1

CDR3 DNA: TGTGCCAGCAGCTATTCCTCTGGAAACACCATATATTTT
CDR3 protein: CASSYSSGNTIYF
clone size: few
J gene: TRBJ1-3
D gene: .
V gene: TRBV7-2

CDR3 DNA: TGTGCCAGCAGTTACGGGCAAGGAACACACCACTCCTACGAGCAGTACTTC
CDR3 protein: CASSYGQGTHHSYEQYF
clone size: medium-sized
J gene: TRBJ2-7
D gene: .
V gene: TRBV6-2/TRBV6-3

CDR3 DNA: TGTGCCAGCAGCCCAACCAGATTACCGAACACTGAAGCTTTCTTT
CDR3 protein: CASSPTRLPNTEAFF
clone size: few
J gene: TRBJ1-1
D gene: .
V gene: TRBV9

CDR3 DNA: TGTGCCAGCAGCCCGGGGACAGGGGAGGGTGGCTACACCTTC
CDR3 protein: CASSPGTGEGGYTF
clone size: .
J gene: TRBJ1-2
D gene: TRBD1
V gene: TRBV7-3

CDR3 DNA: TGCAGCGTTGGGGAATTCGACACACAGTACTTC
CDR3 protein: CSVGEFDTQYF
clone size: .
J gene: TRBJ2-5
D gene: .
V gene: TRBV29-1

CDR3 DNA: TGTGCCAGCAGTCCCTCCAGGGATTCCTTTCCCTACGAGCAGTACTTC
CDR3 protein: CASSPSRDSFPYEQYF
clone size: many
J gene: TRBJ2-7
D gene: .
V gene: TRBV27

CDR3 DNA: TGCGCCAGCAGCCAAGGTCGTATAGCGGGGGGGTACAATGAGCAGTTCTTC
CDR3 protein: CASSQGRIAGGYNEQFF
clone size: large
J gene: TRBJ2-1
D gene: TRBD2
V gene: TRBV4-3

CDR3 DNA: TGTGCCAGCAGTTCACGACTAGCGACCTTCACAGATACGCAGTATTTT
CDR3 protein: CASSSRLATFTDTQYF
clone size: .
J gene: TRBJ2-3
D gene: TRBD2
V gene: TRBV27

CDR3 DNA: TGTGCCAGCAGCTTAGGGAGGGAGCCCCAGCATTTT
CDR3 protein: CASSLGREPQHF
clone size: medium-sized
J gene: TRBJ1-5
D gene: .
V gene: TRBV7-2

CDR3 DNA: TGTGCCAGCAGCCAGAACAGGGCGCAAGAGACCCAGTACTTC
CDR3 protein: CASSQNRAQETQYF
clone size: medium-sized
J gene: TRBJ2-5
D gene: .
V gene: TRBV14

CDR3 DNA: TGTGCCACCAGCAGACCATCGACAGGGAGCGTGAACGAGCAGTACTTC
CDR3 protein: CATSRPSTGSVNEQYF
clone size: medium-sized
J gene: TRBJ2-7
D gene: TRBD1
V gene: TRBV15

CDR3 DNA: TGTGCCAGCAGCTCCGGACAGGGGGCGGATTCACCCCTCCACTTT
CDR3 protein: CASSSGQGADSPLHF
clone size: medium-sized
J gene: TRBJ1-6
D gene: TRBD1
V gene: TRBV6-1

CDR3 DNA: TGTGCCAGCAGGAAGGCCGGACAGGGCTACGAGCAGTACTTC
CDR3 protein: CASRKAGQGYEQYF
clone size: medium-sized
J gene: TRBJ2-7
D gene: TRBD1
V gene: TRBV25-1

CDR3 DNA: TGTGCCAGCAGCTTGGACTCCTACAATGAGCAGTTCTTC
CDR3 protein: CASSLDSYNEQFF
clone size: large
J gene: TRBJ2-1
D gene: .
V gene: TRBV5-6

CDR3 DNA: TGCGCCAGCAGCTTGGGCAGGGCGGGCGAAAAACTGTTTTTT
CDR3 protein: CASSLGRAGEKLFF
clone size: medium-sized
J gene: TRBJ1-4
D gene: .
V gene: TRBV5-1

CDR3 DNA: TGTGCCAGCAGCTTAGGTTCGCAGGCCCTCATCCCCCTCCACTTT
CDR3 protein: CASSLGSQALIPLHF
clone size: medium-sized
J gene: TRBJ1-6
D gene: .
V gene: TRBV7-9

CDR3 DNA: TGTGCCACCAGTGATGCGGGGGCCTACAATGAGCAGTTCTTC
CDR3 protein: CATSDAGAYNEQFF
clone size: medium-sized
J gene: TRBJ2-1
D gene: TRBD2
V gene: TRBV24-1

CDR3 DNA: TGTGCCAGCAGCTCAAGTACTAGCGGGAGGAGGGTAGATACGCAGTATTTT
CDR3 protein: CASSSSTSGRRVDTQYF
clone size: medium-sized
J gene: TRBJ2-3
D gene: TRBD2
V gene: TRBV5-6

CDR3 DNA: TGTGCCAGCAGCTTCGGCGGCTCCTACGAGCAGTACTTC
CDR3 protein: CASSFGGSYEQYF
clone size: medium-sized
J gene: TRBJ2-7
D gene: .
V gene: TRBV7-2

CDR3 DNA: TGTGCCAGCAGCGTCTTCGGGGGTAGCACAGATACGCAGTATTTT
CDR3 protein: CASSVFGGSTDTQYF
clone size: medium-sized
J gene: TRBJ2-3
D gene: .
V gene: TRBV9

CDR3 DNA: TGTGCCAGCAGTTACGGGCCAGGGCTGGGCGAGCAGTACTTC
CDR3 protein: CASSYGPGLGEQYF
clone size: medium-sized
J gene: TRBJ2-7
D gene: .
V gene: TRBV7-3

CDR3 DNA: TGTGCCACCAGTGATCCCTCGTCGACAAGAAGTTCCTCTGGGGCCAACGTCCTGACTTTC
CDR3 protein: CATSDPSSTRSSSGANVLTF
clone size: medium-sized
J gene: TRBJ2-6
D gene: .
V gene: TRBV24-1

CDR3 DNA: TGCGCCTGCAGCCAACCCGGGAGCCCCTACGAGCAGTACTTC
CDR3 protein: CACSQPGSPYEQYF
clone size: few
J gene: TRBJ2-7
D gene: .
V gene: TRBV4-1

CDR3 DNA: TGTGCCAGCAGCCCAAGGACAGGGGGCAACAATGAGCAGTTCTTC
CDR3 protein: CASSPRTGGNNEQFF
clone size: few
J gene: TRBJ2-1
D gene: TRBD1
V gene: TRBV4-2

CDR3 DNA: TGTGCCAGCAGCTTCCCAGGGGAGGATGAAGCTTTCTTT
CDR3 protein: CASSFPGEDEAFF
clone size: medium-sized
J gene: TRBJ1-1
D gene: .
V gene: TRBV7-9

CDR3 DNA: TGCGCCAGCAGACTAGCGGTCTTAGATGAGCAGTTCTTC
CDR3 protein: CASRLAVLDEQFF
clone size: medium-sized
J gene: TRBJ2-1
D gene: TRBD2
V gene: TRBV10-2

CDR3 DNA: TGCAGTGCTAGTTTGACAGCCTCCAATCAGCCCCAGCATTTT
CDR3 protein: CSASLTASNQPQHF
clone size: medium-sized
J gene: TRBJ1-5
D gene: .
V gene: TRBV20-1

CDR3 DNA: TGTGCCAGCAGCCCCGGACAGTCTTTCTTAAACTATGGCTACACCTTC
CDR3 protein: CASSPGQSFLNYGYTF
clone size: few
J gene: TRBJ1-2
D gene: .
V gene: TRBV11-2

CDR3 DNA: TGTGCCAGCAGCTTATATGGGACAGGGGCCCTTGAAGCTTTCTTT
CDR3 protein: CASSLYGTGALEAFF
clone size: .
J gene: TRBJ1-1
D gene: TRBD1
V gene: TRBV7-2

CDR3 DNA: TGTGCCAGCAGTGGCACTAGCGGGACCACCTCCGGGGCCCAGTACTTC
CDR3 protein: CASSGTSGTTSGAQYF
clone size: medium-sized
J gene: TRBJ2-5
D gene: TRBD2
V gene: TRBV6-5

CDR3 DNA: TGTGCCAGCAGTAGGCAGGCCTATGAAAAACTGTTTTTT
CDR3 protein: CASSRQAYEKLFF
clone size: medium-sized
J gene: TRBJ1-4
D gene: .
V gene: TRBV6-6

CDR3 DNA: TGTGCCAGCAGTTCTCACCAGGGCAGGAGGGACCAAGAGACCCAGTACTTC
CDR3 protein: CASSSHQGRRDQETQYF
clone size: large
J gene: TRBJ2-5
D gene: .
V gene: TRBV12-3/TRBV12-4

CDR3 DNA: TGTGCCAGCAGCTCAAGGGGGGGAGAAAACATTCAGTACTTC
CDR3 protein: CASSSRGGENIQYF
clone size: .
J gene: TRBJ2-4
D gene: .
V gene: TRBV5-4

CDR3 DNA: TGCGCCAGCAGCTTGGGTTTAGGGACTAGCGGAACGAGCTCCTACGAGCAGTACTTC
CDR3 protein: CASSLGLGTSGTSSYEQYF
clone size: .
J gene: TRBJ2-7
D gene: TRBD2
V gene: TRBV5-1

CDR3 DNA: TGCAGTGCTCCCTCCGGGACTAGCGGGAGAGAGCAGTACTTC
CDR3 protein: CSAPSGTSGREQYF
clone size: medium-sized
J gene: TRBJ2-7
D gene: TRBD2
V gene: TRBV20-1

CDR3 DNA: TGTGCCAGTGATCAGGGAGGCAATCAGCCCCAGCATTTT
CDR3 protein: CASDQGGNQPQHF
clone size: medium-sized
J gene: TRBJ1-5
D gene: .
V gene: TRBV2

CDR3 DNA: TGTGCCAGCAGTTTAAGAGGCAGGGGAAGCTCCTACGAGCAGTACTTC
CDR3 protein: CASSLRGRGSSYEQYF
clone size: medium-sized
J gene: TRBJ2-7
D gene: .
V gene: TRBV12-3/TRBV12-4

CDR3 DNA: TGCAGTGCCCCCGGGGAGGGGAGGAGCGGGGCCTACAATGAGCAGTTCTTC
CDR3 protein: CSAPGEGRSGAYNEQFF
clone size: medium-sized
J gene: TRBJ2-1
D gene: TRBD2
V gene: TRBV20-1

CDR3 DNA: TGTGCCATCAGTGAGATGGATATCTATGGCTACACCTTC
CDR3 protein: CAISEMDIYGYTF
clone size: .
J gene: TRBJ1-2
D gene: .
V gene: TRBV10-3

CDR3 DNA: TGCGCCAGCAGCTTGTTGAGTCAGGGTGAACGCGAGCAGTACTTC
CDR3 protein: CASSLLSQGEREQYF
clone size: medium-sized
J gene: TRBJ2-7
D gene: .
V gene: TRBV5-1

CDR3 DNA: TGTGCCAGCAGTTTAAATCCGGGACGCTTCTCCTACGAGCAGTACTTC
CDR3 protein: CASSLNPGRFSYEQYF
clone size: medium-sized
J gene: TRBJ2-7
D gene: .
V gene: TRBV27

CDR3 DNA: TGCAGCGTTGATCGGGGGCGTAGTGAGCAGTTCTTC
CDR3 protein: CSVDRGRSEQFF
clone size: few
J gene: TRBJ2-1
D gene: .
V gene: TRBV29-1

CDR3 DNA: TGTGCCAGCACCTTTGGGGGGGCTGGGGGAGAGACCCAGTACTTC
CDR3 protein: CASTFGGAGGETQYF
clone size: medium-sized
J gene: TRBJ2-5
D gene: .
V gene: TRBV7-2

CDR3 DNA: TGTGCCTGGAGTGGGGGACAGGGGGTCTTCCGCAATCAGCCCCAGCATTTT
CDR3 protein: CAWSGGQGVFRNQPQHF
clone size: medium-sized
J gene: TRBJ1-5
D gene: TRBD1
V gene: TRBV30